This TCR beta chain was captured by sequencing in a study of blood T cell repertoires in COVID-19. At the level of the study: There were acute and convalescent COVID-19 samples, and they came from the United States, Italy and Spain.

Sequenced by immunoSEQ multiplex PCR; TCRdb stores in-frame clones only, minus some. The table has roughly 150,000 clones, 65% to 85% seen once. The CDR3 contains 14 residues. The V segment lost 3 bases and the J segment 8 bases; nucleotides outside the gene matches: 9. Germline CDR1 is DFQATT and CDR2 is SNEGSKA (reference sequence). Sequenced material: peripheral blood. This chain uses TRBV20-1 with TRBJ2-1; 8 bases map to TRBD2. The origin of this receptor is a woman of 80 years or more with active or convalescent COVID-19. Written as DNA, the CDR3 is TGCAGTGCTAGTAGCGGGGCCGGAACCGATGAGCAGTTCTTC. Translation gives CSASSGAGTDEQFF.